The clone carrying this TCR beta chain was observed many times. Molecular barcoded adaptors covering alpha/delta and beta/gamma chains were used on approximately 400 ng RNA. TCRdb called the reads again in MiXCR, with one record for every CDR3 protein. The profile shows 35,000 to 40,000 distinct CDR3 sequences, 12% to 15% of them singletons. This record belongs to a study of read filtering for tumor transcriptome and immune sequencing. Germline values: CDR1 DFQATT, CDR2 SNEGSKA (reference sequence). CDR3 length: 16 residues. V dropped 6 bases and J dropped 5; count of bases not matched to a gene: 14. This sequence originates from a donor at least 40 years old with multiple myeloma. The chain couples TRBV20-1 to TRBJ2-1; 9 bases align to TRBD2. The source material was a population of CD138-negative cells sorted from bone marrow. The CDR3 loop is CSALSLAGNKNNEQFF. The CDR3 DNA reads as TGCAGTGCCTTAAGCCTAGCGGGGAACAAAAACAATGAGCAGTTCTTC.